This T cell receptor (beta chain) was identified in a study of T cell repertoires in cytomegalovirus infection. This clonotype was counted a few times. The antigen is undetermined. MiXCR, run by TCRdb on the reads, gives a single entry per CDR3 protein. This sample has about 900,000 distinct CDR3 sequences; 25% to 40% occur once, and the top ten carry about an eighth. The CDR3 runs to 16 residues. Per the germline V gene, CDR1 is MNHEY and CDR2 is SVGAGI. V lost 1 base and J lost 0, with 9 bases in between. The TCR comes from a human donor in good health (CMV status not recorded). Some clones in this sample may be carry-over from other donors' samples. Specimen: cultured CD8+ T cells from PBMCs, collected from culture after CMV antigen stimulation. The rearrangement links TRBV6-5 to TRBJ1-4; weak D call: TRBD1 (5 bases). The CDR3, as DNA: TGTGCCAGCAGTTACTACCCGACAGCAACTAATGAAAAACTGTTTTTT. It is translated as CASSYYPTATNEKLFF.